Listed here are 20 T cell receptor beta chains from one sample, sequenced in a study of cytomegalovirus exposure and HLA in healthy donors. Measured with immunoSEQ multiplex PCR; TCRdb has only the in-frame clones, and not every one. This table has 90,000 to 140,000 clones, 86% appearing once. The sample was PBMCs. These receptors originate from a woman between 18 and 30 years old in good health and CMV-seropositive.

The chain recombines TRBV30 with TRBJ2-2; 9 bases map to TRBD2. The ends lost 3 bases at V and 6 bases at J; junction bases unmatched: 5. The CDR3 sequence is 14 residues long. CDR1 and CDR2 from the germline V gene are GTSNPN and SVGIG (reference sequence). Here the CDR3 reads CAWRRGLAPGELFF. The DNA for the CDR3 is TGTGCCTGGAGAAGGGGACTAGCCCCCGGGGAGCTGTTTTTT.

CDR3 sequence: CASSLEANTEAFF. Written as DNA, the CDR3 is TGTGCCAGCAGCTTAGAGGCGAACACTGAAGCTTTCTTT. The V and J genes are TRBV11-2 and TRBJ1-1; no firm D call. Germline CDR1 and CDR2: SGHAT and FQNNGV. The germline V and J ends were trimmed by 0 bases and 1 base, with 3 bases remaining between them. This CDR3 is 13 amino acids long.

V is TRBV13 and J is TRBJ2-7; D might be TRBD2 (6 bases). The CDR3 is made up of 15 amino acids. Deletions cut 6 bases from V and 3 bases from J, with 18 bases between. CDR1 is PRHDT, CDR2 FYEKMQ, per germline (reference sequence). The CDR3 DNA sequence: TGTGCCAGCAGGCGTCCGGAGGGGATGGGCTACGAGCAGTACTTC. This translates into CASRRPEGMGYEQYF.

The chain joins TRBV10-3 to TRBJ2-2; no reliable D call. The germline gives CDR1 ENHRY, CDR2 SYGVKD. Trimming cost V 8 bases and J 5 bases, with 6 bases left between them. The CDR3 length is 11 residues. The CDR3 reads CAIRQTGELFF. DNA of the CDR3: TGTGCCATCCGACAAACCGGGGAGCTGTTTTTT.

The CDR3 region has the DNA TGTGCCTGGACTAGCGGGCTGGAGACGCAGTATTTT. This sequence encodes CAWTSGLETQYF. The chain has TRBV30 and TRBJ2-3; 8 bases match TRBD2. J lost 9 bases, V lost 4 bases, and 6 bases had no gene match. CDR3 length equals 12 residues. CDR1 is GTSNPN, CDR2 SVGIG, per germline (reference sequence).

This clone was counted a few times. CDR3 region: CASSFSGRQGGQAFF. DNA of the CDR3: TGTGCCAGCAGTTTTAGTGGTCGGCAGGGGGGTCAAGCTTTCTTT. The chain combines TRBV28 with TRBJ1-1; 7 positions match TRBD1. The ends lost 3 bases at V and 9 bases at J; junction bases unmatched: 13. The CDR3 loop spans 15 amino acids. CDR1 and CDR2 (germline): MDHEN, SYDVKM.

The chain is built from TRBV28 and TRBJ1-2, with 10 nucleotides matching TRBD1. With V trimmed by 6 bases and J by 4 bases, 8 bases remained unmatched. Germline V gene sequence: CDR1 MDHEN, CDR2 SYDVKM. The CDR3 is 15 amino acids. CDR3 region: CASRPGQGGSYGYTF. CDR3 DNA sequence: TGTGCCAGCAGGCCCGGACAGGGGGGGAGCTATGGCTACACCTTC.

The V gene is TRBV5-1, the J gene TRBJ2-7, with 10 bases that match TRBD2. The germline V gene encodes CDR1 SGHRS and CDR2 YFSETQ. J was trimmed by 6 bases and V by 4 bases; bases with no gene match: 13. The length of the CDR3 is 16 residues. The CDR3 DNA is TGCGCCAGCAGCCTACAAAGCGGGAGGGCCAGCGGCGAGCAGTACTTC. Its protein product is CASSLQSGRASGEQYF.

The chain recombines TRBV4-1 with TRBJ1-2; a weak D match, TRBD1 (5 bases). This CDR3 comprises 17 residues. Trimming took off 1 base at V and 0 bases at J, with 15 bases between the two ends. Germline V lookup: CDR1 MGHRA, CDR2 YSYEKL. DNA for the CDR3: TGCGCCAGCAGCCAAGGGCAGGGAAGATCCCCTAACTATGGCTACACCTTC. It specifies CASSQGQGRSPNYGYTF.

This clone was detected only a few times. The chain recombines TRBV4-1 with TRBJ2-3, with 8 bases lining up with TRBD2. This CDR3 is built from 18 residues. Trimming cost V 0 bases and J 4 bases; bases outside gene matches: 12. Germline V gene lookup returns CDR1 MGHRA and CDR2 YSYEKL. The CDR3 protein is CASSQDRLAINRADTQYF. CDR3 coding DNA: TGCGCCAGCAGCCAAGATAGACTAGCGATTAATCGGGCAGATACGCAGTATTTT.

The genes are TRBV11-3 and TRBJ1-2; D gene unclear. V lost 3 bases, J lost 4 bases, and 21 bases lay in between. The CDR3 consists of 17 residues. CDR1 SGHNT and CDR2 YENEEA come from the germline V gene. CDR3 DNA sequence: TGTGCCAGCAGCTTCCAGGCCCGGGAACGGAAACCCTATGGCTACACCTTC. Encoded protein: CASSFQARERKPYGYTF. Together with reference TRBV11-3 and TRBJ1-2, the CDR3 gives the full variable domain: EAGVVQSPRYKIIEKKQPVAFWCNPISGHNTLYWYLQNLGQGPELLIRYENEEAVDDSQLPKDRFSAERLKGVDSTLKIQPAELGDSAVYLCASSFQARERKPYGYTFGSGTRLTVV.

This clone was seen a handful of times. This rearrangement joins TRBV4-2 to TRBJ1-5, with 8 bases that match TRBD1. Germline-derived CDR1 and CDR2 are LGHNA and YNFKEQ. With V trimmed by 2 bases and J by 4 bases, 4 bases remained unmatched. CDR3 length: 15 amino acids. The CDR3 coding sequence is TGTGCCAGCAGCCAACCCGGGACAGGTAATCAGCCCCAGCATTTT. Its protein is CASSQPGTGNQPQHF.

V usage is TRBV11-2 and J usage is TRBJ2-3, with 13 bases that match TRBD2. Per the germline V gene, CDR1 is SGHAT and CDR2 is FQNNGV. The CDR3 sequence is 18 residues long. V lost 5 bases and J lost 4; bases outside the gene matches: 12. CDR3 nucleotide sequence: TGTGCCAGCAGCCATTTGACTAGCGGGAGGAATAGGGCAGATACGCAGTATTTT. Encoded protein: CASSHLTSGRNRADTQYF.

The chain couples TRBV6-5 to TRBJ2-5; a weak D match, TRBD2 (6 bases). The germline V and J ends were trimmed by 2 bases and 0 bases, with 7 bases remaining between them. This CDR3 has 14 amino acids. Germline V CDR1 and CDR2: MNHEY, SVGAGI. The CDR3 DNA follows: TGTGCCAGCAGTTACGGGGGGTACCAAGAGACCCAGTACTTC. Its translation is CASSYGGYQETQYF.

V gene TRBV5-1 combines with J gene TRBJ2-3; 7 positions agree with TRBD2. Germline lookup yields CDR1 SGHRS and CDR2 YFSETQ. J lost 0 bases, V lost 5 bases, and 6 bases had no gene match. This CDR3 has 15 amino acids. The CDR3 here is CASSLAGVSTDTQYF. As DNA, the CDR3 is TGCGCCAGCAGTCTTGCGGGGGTTAGCACAGATACGCAGTATTTT.

The gene calls are TRBV10-3 and TRBJ2-2; 12 bases line up with TRBD2. V lost 3 bases to trimming and J lost 8 bases; unmatched junction nucleotides: 4. Looked up from germline, CDR1 is ENHRY and CDR2 is SYGVKD. CDR3 length: 15 residues. As DNA, the CDR3 is TGTGCCATCAGTGACACTAGCGGGGGGCAAGGGGAGCTGTTTTTT. It yields the protein CAISDTSGGQGELFF.

The gene calls are TRBV5-1 and TRBJ2-3; 8 bases fit TRBD1. With V trimmed by 4 bases and J by 5 bases, 9 bases remained unmatched. Germline V gene sequence: CDR1 SGHRS, CDR2 YFSETQ. The CDR3 consists of 15 residues. The CDR3 is CASSGGQGVGDTQYF. As DNA, the CDR3 is TGCGCCAGCAGCGGCGGACAGGGCGTTGGAGATACGCAGTATTTT. Looking up the rest from reference TRBV5-1 and TRBJ2-3 gives the full variable domain: KAGVTQTPRYLIKTRGQQVTLSCSPISGHRSVSWYQQTPGQGLQFLFEYFSETQRNKGNFPGRFSGRQFSNSRSEMNVSTLELGDSALYLCASSGGQGVGDTQYFGPGTRLTVL.

This chain uses TRBV6-5 with TRBJ2-7; a possible D gene is TRBD2 (6 bases). Germline CDR1 MNHEY, CDR2 SVGAGI. CDR3 length: 13 amino acids. Trimming left V 8 bases short and J 2 bases short, with 13 bases between. This CDR3 reads CASGRLGTYEQYF. The CDR3 nucleotides are TGTGCCAGCGGTAGACTAGGGACCTACGAGCAGTACTTC.

V and J are TRBV7-3 and TRBJ2-1; 7 bases match TRBD2. Germline V CDR1 and CDR2: SGHTA, FQGTGA. This CDR3 spans 12 amino acids. With 3 bases clipped from V and 10 bases from J, the junction kept 3 bases outside the gene matches. CDR3 nucleotide sequence: TGTGCCAGCAGCTTCCGGGGAGGGGAGCAGTTCTTC. It encodes CASSFRGGEQFF.

The count of this clone is one. This rearrangement joins TRBV19 to TRBJ2-2, with D uncertain. Per the germline V gene, CDR1 is LNHDA and CDR2 is SQIVND (reference sequence). The CDR3 sequence is 12 residues long. Between the trimmed V and J ends, which lost 6 bases and 5 bases, there was a span of 7 bases. The DNA of the CDR3 is TGTGCCAGTAGAAGCCGAACCGGGGAGCTGTTTTTT. Translating gives CASRSRTGELFF.